This section outlines one T cell receptor beta chain sequence together with its context. This entry belongs to a study of blood T cells in healthy people across ages. CDR1 is SGDLS, CDR2 YYNGEE, per germline. Trimming shortened V by 2 bases and J by 0 bases, and 10 bases separated the two germline ends. The CDR3 has 15 amino acids. Using a J-beta primer mix together with a sample-barcoded 5' primer, a second PCR was run for about 7 to 12 cycles. TCRdb used MiXCR to reprocess the 5' RACE reads, holding one entry per CDR3 protein. The repertoire holds under 2 million distinct CDR3 sequences, with about 31% as singletons.

Sequenced material: blood. This receptor was taken from a woman in her 30s in good health. This chain uses TRBV9 with TRBJ2-3; unclear D gene. For the CDR3, the DNA is TGTGCCAGCAGCGTGGAAGCTCGGAGCACAGATACGCAGTATTTT. Encoded protein: CASSVEARSTDTQYF.